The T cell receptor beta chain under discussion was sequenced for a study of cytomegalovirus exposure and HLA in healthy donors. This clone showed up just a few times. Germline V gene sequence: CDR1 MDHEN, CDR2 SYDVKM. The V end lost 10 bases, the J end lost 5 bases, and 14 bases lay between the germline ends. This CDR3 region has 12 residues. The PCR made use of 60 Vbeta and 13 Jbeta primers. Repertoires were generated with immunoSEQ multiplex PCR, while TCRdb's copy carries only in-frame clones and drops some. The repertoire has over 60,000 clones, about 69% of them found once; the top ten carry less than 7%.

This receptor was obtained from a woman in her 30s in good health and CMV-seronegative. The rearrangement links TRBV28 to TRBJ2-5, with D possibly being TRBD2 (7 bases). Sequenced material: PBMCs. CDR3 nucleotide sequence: TGTGCCACCTCGGAGGGGGGGGAGACCCAGTACTTC. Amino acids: CATSEGGETQYF.